Following are 18 T cell receptor beta chains from one sample sequenced in a study of identical twins. TCRdb recomputed calls from the 5' RACE reads with MiXCR, one row per CDR3 protein. The data contain about 470,000 distinct CDR3 sequences, approximately 24% of them singletons. These data were also reused for a study on T cells expressing NK-cell markers.

Sequenced: CD4+ T cells sorted from blood. These receptors were collected from a woman aged 18-29 years in good health.

J is TRBJ2-1 and V is TRBV5-1, with 8 bases lining up with TRBD2. Germline V CDR1 and CDR2: SGHRS, YFSETQ. The ends lost 0 bases at V and 9 bases at J; junction bases unmatched: 8. This CDR3 spans 15 amino acids. CDR3 protein: CASSLDAGGLGEQFF. As DNA, the CDR3 is TGCGCCAGCAGCTTGGATGCGGGGGGCTTAGGTGAGCAGTTCTTC. Looking up the rest from reference TRBV5-1 and TRBJ2-1 gives the full variable domain: KAGVTQTPRYLIKTRGQQVTLSCSPISGHRSVSWYQQTPGQGLQFLFEYFSETQRNKGNFPGRFSGRQFSNSRSEMNVSTLELGDSALYLCASSLDAGGLGEQFFGPGTRLTVL.

J is TRBJ1-6 and V is TRBV6-1, with 8 bases identical to TRBD1. This CDR3 has 16 residues. V shed 6 bases, J shed 4 bases, and the junction held 8 bases outside the gene matches. Germline V gives CDR1 MNHNS, CDR2 SASEGT. CDR3 loop: CASSPGQVRYNSPLHF. DNA of the CDR3: TGTGCCAGCAGCCCGGGACAGGTCCGGTATAATTCACCCCTCCACTTT.

V is TRBV7-2 and J is TRBJ2-7; D gene ambiguous. CDR1 SGHTA and CDR2 FQGNSA come from the germline V gene. Trimming removed 2 bases at V and 0 bases at J, with 8 bases between. The length of the CDR3 is 14 residues. In DNA, the CDR3 is TGTGCCAGCAGCTTATTCCCCGCCTCCTACGAGCAGTACTTC. The encoded protein is CASSLFPASYEQYF.

This sequence joins TRBV7-2 and TRBJ2-1; TRBD1 is a possible D gene (5 bases). The germline gives CDR1 SGHTA, CDR2 FQGNSA. The CDR3 sequence is 13 residues long. V shed 0 bases and J shed 9 bases, with 9 bases lying between them. DNA for the CDR3: TGTGCCAGCAGCTTAGCGACAGTGGGTGAGCAGTTCTTC. This sequence encodes CASSLATVGEQFF.

This clonotype appeared a few times. V gene TRBV9 combines with J gene TRBJ2-2; D unclear. Trimming shortened V by 0 bases and J by 3 bases, and 9 bases separated the two germline ends. The CDR3 contains 15 residues. The germline V gene has CDR1 SGDLS and CDR2 YYNGEE. Here the CDR3 DNA reads TGTGCCAGCAGCGTAGCCACGACACACACCGGGGAGCTGTTTTTT. Translation: CASSVATTHTGELFF. The variable domain in full, with the rest retrieved from reference TRBV9 and TRBJ2-2, is DSGVTQTPKHLITATGQRVTLRCSPRSGDLSVYWYQQSLDQGLQFLIQYYNGEERAKGNILERFSAQQFPDLHSELNLSSLELGDSALYFCASSVATTHTGELFFGEGSRLTVL.

The chain uses TRBV9 and TRBJ1-2, with TRBD1 matching over 9 bases. The CDR3 consists of 15 residues. Germline V gene sequence: CDR1 SGDLS, CDR2 YYNGEE. V trimming: 3 bases; J trimming: 4 bases; junction bases outside the gene matches: 7. The CDR3 DNA sequence: TGTGCCAGCAGCGCCTCAGGACAGGGGAGCTATGGCTACACCTTC. This codes for CASSASGQGSYGYTF.

The chain is built from TRBV24-1 and TRBJ2-6; D is unresolved. Germline V lookup: CDR1 KGHDR, CDR2 SFDVKD. The CDR3 has 15 amino acids. V lost 2 bases, J lost 4 bases, and 8 bases lay in between. CDR3 amino acids: CATSDSGRGANVLTF. CDR3 sequence (DNA): TGTGCCACCAGTGATTCCGGGCGGGGGGCCAACGTCCTGACTTTC.

The rearrangement uses TRBV20-1 and TRBJ2-3, with 10 bases lining up with TRBD1. The CDR3 loop spans 14 amino acids. The junction had 5 bases not matched to a gene; V was cut back by 4 bases and J by 4 bases. Germline-derived CDR1 and CDR2 are DFQATT and SNEGSKA (reference sequence). CDR3 region: CSATRQGASDTQYF. As DNA, the CDR3 is TGCAGTGCTACCCGACAGGGGGCATCAGATACGCAGTATTTT.

The sample holds a few counts of this clonotype. The gene calls are TRBV29-1 and TRBJ1-1, with D tentatively TRBD1 (6 bases). Trimming took 6 bases from V and 6 from J, leaving 14 bases between them. Germline CDR1 is SQVTM and CDR2 is ANQGSEA. The CDR3 runs to 12 residues. The CDR3 DNA reads TGCAGCGTCTTAAAGGACAGATCTGAAGCTTTCTTT. Its protein product is CSVLKDRSEAFF. Filled out from reference TRBV29-1 and TRBJ1-1, the complete variable domain reads SAVISQKPSRDICQRGTSLTIQCQVDSQVTMMFWYRQQPGQSLTLIATANQGSEATYESGFVIDKFPISRPNLTFSTLTVSNMSPEDSSIYLCSVLKDRSEAFFGQGTRLTVV.

The V call is TRBV20-1, the J call TRBJ2-7; a possible D gene is TRBD1 (5 bases). CDR3 size: 14 residues. Trimming shortened V by 4 bases and J by 0 bases, and 13 bases separated the two germline ends. Germline V gives CDR1 DFQATT, CDR2 SNEGSKA (reference sequence). CDR3 loop: CSANTLRGSYEQYF. CDR3 coding DNA: TGCAGTGCTAACACCCTAAGGGGCTCCTACGAGCAGTACTTC.

The rearrangement uses TRBV20-1 and TRBJ2-1; 10 bases are shared with TRBD1. The CDR3 consists of 15 residues. The germline V gene encodes CDR1 DFQATT and CDR2 SNEGSKA (reference sequence). Trimming cost V 7 bases and J 0 bases; bases outside gene matches: 6. The DNA of the CDR3 is TGCAGTGTTCGTAGGACAGGGGGCTCCTACAATGAGCAGTTCTTC. Amino acid sequence: CSVRRTGGSYNEQFF.

This clonotype turned up a few times. The CDR3 nucleotides are TGTGCCAGCAGCCATCCTGCGAGCGGGGAGACCCAGTACTTC. This translates into CASSHPASGETQYF. V and J are TRBV3-1 and TRBJ2-5; a weak D match, TRBD2 (6 bases). The V end was cut by 3 bases, the J end by 5 bases, with 13 bases between. This CDR3 spans 14 amino acids. Germline CDR1 LGHDT, CDR2 YNNKEL (reference sequence).

The rearrangement uses TRBV20-1 and TRBJ2-7; no reliable D call. Germline loops: CDR1 DFQATT, CDR2 SNEGSKA (reference sequence). V was pared by 1 base and J by 0 bases, with 10 bases between. The CDR3 runs 14 residues. The CDR3 DNA sequence: TGCAGTGCTAGAGTCGGGCGGATCTCCTACGAGCAGTACTTC. Translation gives CSARVGRISYEQYF.

CDR3 protein: CSASWLAVSYEQYF. The CDR3 coding sequence is TGCAGTGCTAGTTGGCTAGCGGTCTCCTACGAGCAGTACTTC. The chain is built from TRBV20-1 and TRBJ2-7, with 7 positions matching TRBD2. This CDR3 contains 14 residues. V shed 3 bases and J 0 bases; nucleotides not matched to a gene: 5. Germline CDR1 DFQATT, CDR2 SNEGSKA (reference sequence).

A few counts support this clonotype. The rearrangement joins TRBV19 to TRBJ2-7; D not resolved. CDR3 length equals 13 residues. Trimming took off 6 bases at V and 3 bases at J, with 12 bases between the two ends. Germline V gene sequence: CDR1 LNHDA, CDR2 SQIVND (reference sequence). The CDR3 DNA sequence: TGTGCCAGTAGAAACAGCGAATACTACGAGCAGTACTTC. Its translation is CASRNSEYYEQYF.

The V call is TRBV4-3, the J call TRBJ1-6; 10 bases are shared with TRBD1. The J segment lost 5 bases and the V segment lost 2 bases, leaving 3 bases of the junction unmatched. The CDR3 loop spans 16 amino acids. Germline lookup yields CDR1 LGHNA and CDR2 YSLEER. CDR3 DNA sequence: TGCGCCAGCAGCCAATTTGGGACAGGGGATAATTCACCCCTCCACTTT. This encodes CASSQFGTGDNSPLHF.

This clonotype was found a few times. The chain couples TRBV5-1 to TRBJ2-5; perhaps TRBD2 as D (5 bases). The germline gives CDR1 SGHRS, CDR2 YFSETQ. The V end was cut by 4 bases, the J end by 5 bases, with 12 bases between. The CDR3 length is 13 residues. CDR3: CASSVTRMETQYF. The CDR3 DNA sequence: TGCGCCAGCAGCGTCACTAGGATGGAGACCCAGTACTTC.

This clonotype was seen a handful of times. The chain employs TRBV6-5 and TRBJ2-7, with a tentative D call TRBD2 (6 bases). CDR1 is MNHEY, CDR2 SVGAGI, per germline. The germline V and J ends were trimmed by 4 bases and 4 bases, with 17 bases remaining between them. The CDR3 length is 15 residues. The CDR3 bases are TGTGCCAGCAGTTTGCTAGCGCCCCGGGGTTACGAGCAGTACTTC. It specifies CASSLLAPRGYEQYF.